This T cell receptor (beta chain) comes out of a study of CD8 T cells in Susac syndrome. The V and J ends lost 0 bases and 7 bases respectively, with 13 bases between them. Germline V CDR1 and CDR2: LGHNA, YNFKEQ. The CDR3 has 14 residues. Random hexamers served to reverse transcribe roughly 0.5 to 1 ug RNA. TCRdb ran MiXCR on the immunoSEQ multiplex PCR reads and lists one entry per CDR3 protein. The repertoire holds about 110,000 distinct CDR3 sequences, with 90% to 98% as singletons. The sequenced sample was CD4+ T cells from PBMCs. The sequence came from a human donor in good health. This sequence joins TRBV4-2 and TRBJ2-7; D remains ambiguous. CDR3 in amino acids: CASSQEARSTEQYF. CDR3 coding DNA: TGTGCCAGCAGCCAAGAGGCTAGAAGTACGGAGCAGTACTTC.